These T cell receptor beta chains were read from a single sample in a study of blood T cell repertoires in COVID-19. Clones were sequenced by immunoSEQ multiplex PCR, and TCRdb holds only the in-frame ones, with some missing. The data show hundreds of thousands of clones, with 75% to 90% seen just once and roughly 5% held by the top ten. Sequenced: PBMCs or T cells enriched from blood (not recorded which). Receptors originate from a man aged 55 to 70 who had recovered from COVID-19. Each CDR3 is given with its conserved first and last residue. D genes are given only for firm matches. The size field is filled for only some rows; it gives once, few, many or a size class.

j_gene: TRBJ1-2
v_gene: TRBV6-5
abundance: NA
d_gene: NA
CDR3aa: CGSGAWGYTF
CDR3nt: TGTGGCAGTGGGGCTTGGGGCTACACCTTC

j_gene: TRBJ1-1
v_gene: TRBV10-1
abundance: NA
d_gene: NA
CDR3aa: CASSESRTVNTEAFF
CDR3nt: TGCGCCAGCAGTGAGTCGAGGACAGTCAACACTGAAGCTTTCTTT

j_gene: TRBJ2-7
v_gene: TRBV11-2
abundance: NA
d_gene: NA
CDR3aa: CASSPQTGLYEQYF
CDR3nt: TGTGCCAGCAGCCCCCAAACCGGACTTTACGAGCAGTACTTC

j_gene: TRBJ2-5
v_gene: TRBV5-1
abundance: NA
d_gene: NA
CDR3aa: CASSRTELQETQYF
CDR3nt: TGCGCCAGCAGTCGGACAGAATTACAAGAGACCCAGTACTTC

j_gene: TRBJ2-5
v_gene: TRBV10-3
abundance: NA
d_gene: NA
CDR3aa: CAISVRVEETQYF
CDR3nt: TGTGCCATCAGTGTGCGGGTGGAAGAGACCCAGTACTTC

j_gene: TRBJ2-7
v_gene: TRBV5-5
abundance: NA
d_gene: TRBD1
CDR3aa: CASSFGQVYEQYF
CDR3nt: TGTGCCAGCAGCTTTGGACAGGTCTACGAGCAGTACTTC

j_gene: TRBJ1-2
v_gene: TRBV2
abundance: once
d_gene: NA
CDR3aa: CASSVEGNYGYTF
CDR3nt: TGTGCCAGCAGTGTGGAGGGGAACTATGGCTACACCTTC

j_gene: TRBJ2-7
v_gene: TRBV27
abundance: NA
d_gene: NA
CDR3aa: CASSFTFSTTYEQYF
CDR3nt: TGTGCCAGCAGTTTTACTTTTAGTACGACCTACGAGCAGTACTTC

j_gene: TRBJ2-3
v_gene: TRBV11-3
abundance: NA
d_gene: NA
CDR3aa: CASSLGPNADTQYF
CDR3nt: TGTGCCAGCAGCTTGGGCCCGAATGCAGATACGCAGTATTTT

j_gene: TRBJ2-5
v_gene: TRBV5-6
abundance: NA
d_gene: TRBD1
CDR3aa: CASRRQGAQETQYF
CDR3nt: TGTGCCAGCAGGCGACAGGGTGCCCAAGAGACCCAGTACTTC

j_gene: TRBJ2-1
v_gene: TRBV19
abundance: NA
d_gene: TRBD2
CDR3aa: CASSIFPSGSSNEQFF
CDR3nt: TGTGCCAGTAGTATTTTTCCTAGCGGGAGCTCCAATGAGCAGTTCTTC

j_gene: TRBJ2-1
v_gene: TRBV9
abundance: NA
d_gene: NA
CDR3aa: CAIPDRSFYNEQFF
CDR3nt: TGTGCCATCCCAGACAGGAGTTTCTACAATGAGCAGTTCTTC

j_gene: TRBJ2-2
v_gene: TRBV2
abundance: NA
d_gene: NA
CDR3aa: CASSESRANTGELFF
CDR3nt: TGTGCCAGCAGTGAAAGCCGCGCGAACACCGGGGAGCTGTTTTTT

j_gene: TRBJ1-5
v_gene: TRBV18
abundance: NA
d_gene: TRBD1
CDR3aa: CASSTGTGGGQPQHF
CDR3nt: TGTGCCAGCTCAACCGGGACAGGGGGAGGACAGCCCCAGCATTTT

j_gene: TRBJ2-7
v_gene: TRBV7-2
abundance: NA
d_gene: TRBD2
CDR3aa: CASSLASNPSGSPYEQYF
CDR3nt: TGTGCCAGCAGCTTAGCCAGCAACCCTAGCGGGAGTCCCTACGAGCAGTACTTC

j_gene: TRBJ2-1
v_gene: TRBV27
abundance: once
d_gene: NA
CDR3aa: CASTTLAPSYNEQFF
CDR3nt: TGTGCCAGCACCACTCTAGCGCCATCCTACAATGAGCAGTTCTTC

j_gene: TRBJ2-1
v_gene: TRBV19
abundance: NA
d_gene: TRBD2
CDR3aa: CASSITSGSFNNEQFF
CDR3nt: TGTGCCAGTAGTATCACTAGCGGGAGTTTTAACAATGAGCAGTTCTTC

j_gene: TRBJ1-1
v_gene: TRBV19
abundance: NA
d_gene: NA
CDR3aa: CASSPTDSGGGEAFF
CDR3nt: TGTGCCAGTAGTCCGACGGACAGCGGGGGGGGCGAAGCTTTCTTT

j_gene: TRBJ1-2
v_gene: TRBV27
abundance: NA
d_gene: TRBD1
CDR3aa: CASILLQGARGYTF
CDR3nt: TGTGCCAGCATCCTACTACAGGGGGCGCGGGGCTACACCTTC

j_gene: TRBJ1-6
v_gene: TRBV6-5
abundance: NA
d_gene: NA
CDR3aa: CASSYSNSPLHF
CDR3nt: TGTGCCAGCAGTTACAGCAATTCACCCCTCCACTTT

j_gene: TRBJ2-7
v_gene: TRBV6-1
abundance: NA
d_gene: TRBD2
CDR3aa: CASSELTSGRFYEQYF
CDR3nt: TGTGCCAGCAGTGAGCTGACGAGCGGGAGGTTCTACGAGCAGTACTTC

j_gene: TRBJ2-3
v_gene: TRBV7-3
abundance: NA
d_gene: TRBD2
CDR3aa: CASSLGSLATDTQYF
CDR3nt: TGTGCCAGCAGCTTAGGTTCACTAGCGACAGATACGCAGTATTTT

j_gene: TRBJ2-2
v_gene: TRBV19
abundance: NA
d_gene: NA
CDR3aa: CASSIGQANTGELFF
CDR3nt: TGTGCCAGTAGTATTGGGCAGGCGAACACCGGGGAGCTGTTTTTT

j_gene: TRBJ2-1
v_gene: TRBV6-1
abundance: NA
d_gene: NA
CDR3aa: CASSVSPRLGGGYEQFF
CDR3nt: TGTGCCAGCAGTGTCTCCCCGCGACTAGGGGGAGGGTATGAGCAGTTCTTC

j_gene: TRBJ2-1
v_gene: TRBV9
abundance: NA
d_gene: TRBD2
CDR3aa: CASSVGTSATYNEQFF
CDR3nt: TGTGCCAGCAGCGTAGGGACTAGCGCGACCTACAATGAGCAGTTCTTC

j_gene: TRBJ2-1
v_gene: TRBV20-1
abundance: NA
d_gene: TRBD1
CDR3aa: CSASRFRDRSYNEQFF
CDR3nt: TGCAGTGCTAGTCGCTTCCGGGACAGGTCCTACAATGAGCAGTTCTTC

j_gene: TRBJ2-1
v_gene: TRBV7-9
abundance: NA
d_gene: TRBD2
CDR3aa: CASSLAPRTSGSRNEQFF
CDR3nt: TGTGCCAGCAGCTTAGCTCCCCGGACTAGCGGGAGTCGGAATGAGCAGTTCTTC

j_gene: TRBJ2-7
v_gene: TRBV9
abundance: NA
d_gene: TRBD1
CDR3aa: CASSAGQGIGREQYF
CDR3nt: TGTGCCAGCAGCGCGGGACAGGGAATCGGTCGCGAGCAGTACTTC

j_gene: TRBJ2-5
v_gene: TRBV7-9
abundance: NA
d_gene: TRBD1
CDR3aa: CATGTAQETQYF
CDR3nt: TGTGCCACCGGGACAGCCCAAGAGACCCAGTACTTC

j_gene: TRBJ2-1
v_gene: TRBV24-1
abundance: NA
d_gene: NA
CDR3aa: CATSDFRTQNDEQFF
CDR3nt: TGTGCCACCAGTGATTTTCGGACTCAAAACGATGAGCAGTTCTTC

j_gene: TRBJ1-6
v_gene: TRBV28
abundance: once
d_gene: TRBD1
CDR3aa: CASSFILGQGDSPLHF
CDR3nt: TGTGCCAGCAGTTTCATCCTCGGACAGGGGGATTCACCCCTCCACTTT

j_gene: TRBJ1-6
v_gene: TRBV20-1
abundance: NA
d_gene: NA
CDR3aa: CSASRGALTSPLHF
CDR3nt: TGCAGTGCAAGTCGGGGGGCCCTTACGTCACCCCTCCACTTT

j_gene: TRBJ1-6
v_gene: TRBV6-2/TRBV6-3
abundance: NA
d_gene: NA
CDR3aa: CASSLISGTNNSPLHF
CDR3nt: TGTGCCAGCAGCTTAATCTCCGGGACAAATAATTCACCCCTCCACTTT

j_gene: TRBJ2-7
v_gene: TRBV7-9
abundance: NA
d_gene: NA
CDR3aa: CASSPRPGSHEQYF
CDR3nt: TGTGCCAGCAGCCCGCGGCCGGGGTCCCACGAGCAGTACTTC

j_gene: TRBJ2-3
v_gene: TRBV6-5
abundance: NA
d_gene: TRBD2
CDR3aa: CASSYGVAGSPDTQYF
CDR3nt: TGTGCCAGCAGTTACGGGGTAGCGGGATCCCCCGATACGCAGTATTTT

j_gene: TRBJ2-7
v_gene: TRBV30
abundance: once
d_gene: TRBD1
CDR3aa: CAWSVAPGQGRYEQYF
CDR3nt: TGTGCCTGGAGTGTCGCACCGGGACAGGGCCGCTACGAGCAGTACTTC

j_gene: TRBJ2-7
v_gene: TRBV28
abundance: once
d_gene: NA
CDR3aa: CASSFLTDHRIDEQYF
CDR3nt: TGTGCCAGCAGTTTCTTGACAGACCACAGGATAGACGAGCAGTACTTC

j_gene: TRBJ2-1
v_gene: TRBV4-1
abundance: NA
d_gene: TRBD2
CDR3aa: CASSQRTSGWVNEQFF
CDR3nt: TGCGCCAGCAGCCAAAGGACTAGCGGCTGGGTGAATGAGCAGTTCTTC

j_gene: TRBJ2-2
v_gene: TRBV27
abundance: NA
d_gene: TRBD1
CDR3aa: CASRDRDTGELFF
CDR3nt: TGTGCCAGCCGGGACAGGGACACCGGGGAGCTGTTTTTT

j_gene: TRBJ1-4
v_gene: TRBV6-5
abundance: once
d_gene: TRBD1
CDR3aa: CASSYSQGNNEKLFF
CDR3nt: TGTGCCAGCAGTTACTCACAGGGGAATAATGAAAAACTGTTTTTT

j_gene: TRBJ2-1
v_gene: TRBV7-9
abundance: NA
d_gene: NA
CDR3aa: CASSSPTSLYNEQFF
CDR3nt: TGTGCCAGCAGCTCTCCTACTTCCCTCTACAATGAGCAGTTCTTC

j_gene: TRBJ2-6
v_gene: TRBV5-4
abundance: NA
d_gene: NA
CDR3aa: CASRRQESSGANVLTF
CDR3nt: TGTGCCAGCAGGCGACAGGAAAGCTCTGGGGCCAACGTCCTGACTTTC

j_gene: TRBJ1-4
v_gene: TRBV18
abundance: NA
d_gene: NA
CDR3aa: CASSLQGSTNEKLFF
CDR3nt: TGTGCCAGCTCACTACAGGGTTCAACTAATGAAAAACTGTTTTTT